This T cell receptor beta chain was recorded in a study of T cell responses to AZD1222 COVID-19 vaccine. Study-wide results and limits: A rise in Spike-specific TCR breadth and depth followed two AZD1222 doses. Recipients of AZD1222 seropositive at baseline numbered only 5 or 6. Females outnumbered males among donors, who were mostly white British; clonal diversity was possibly underestimated. All repertoire sampling was performed exclusively after the peak T cell response.

With respect to this clone: The antigen remains unidentified.

Clones were read by immunoSEQ multiplex PCR, and TCRdb kept only the in-frame ones, dropping some. In the table there are 100,000 to 150,000 clones, more than 85% of which are singletons. The V segment lost 1 base and the J segment 5 bases; nucleotides outside the gene matches: 10. Germline V CDR1 and CDR2: LGHNA, YSLEER. The CDR3 has 16 residues. Here the sequenced sample was peripheral blood, taken on day 0 of AZD1222 vaccination. The gene calls are TRBV4-3 and TRBJ1-1, with 7 nucleotides matching TRBD1. The origin of this receptor is an adult in good health. Here the CDR3 DNA reads TGCGCCAGCAGCCAAGGACAGGGCCTCGGTGGGACTGAAGCTTTCTTT. The encoded protein is CASSQGQGLGGTEAFF.